The rows below give T cell receptor beta chains drawn from one sample of a study of control samples from healthy donors and cancer patients. Assay: immunoSEQ multiplex PCR; the TCRdb copy retains only in-frame clones and omits some. The repertoire holds under 300,000 clones, with over 75% as singletons. Specimen: PBMCs. Receptor source: an older woman with lung cancer. The CDR3 runs from the conserved cysteine through the conserved F or W. D genes are given only for firm matches. Expanded clones are given a class, and other clones once, few, many or no size at all.

CDR3nt	CDR3aa	d_gene	abundance	v_gene	j_gene
TGTGCCAGCTCACCACCGCTCAGGGATAGCAATCAGCCCCAGCATTTT	CASSPPLRDSNQPQHF	-	-	TRBV18	TRBJ1-5
TGTGCCAGCTCTCCCCCGGGCCCTTACTACGAGCAGTACTTC	CASSPPGPYYEQYF	-	-	TRBV6-5	TRBJ2-7
TGTGCCAGCAGCCAGGGTAGCGGCACTGAAGCTTTCTTT	CASSQGSGTEAFF	-	-	TRBV3-1/TRBV3-2	TRBJ1-1
TGTGCCAGCAGCTTAGAGGTGTCGAGGAGCACTGAAGCTTTCTTT	CASSLEVSRSTEAFF	-	few	TRBV7-3	TRBJ1-1
TGTGCCAGCAGTGAAACGGGGGGCAGCCGCGCGACCCAGTACTTC	CASSETGGSRATQYF	-	-	TRBV2	TRBJ2-5
TGTGCCAGCAGTGGACAGGGGGCGAAGGGTGGCTACACCTTC	CASSGQGAKGGYTF	TRBD1	-	TRBV2	TRBJ1-2
TGTGCCAGCAGCTTAGCGGCCAGCGGGAGGGCCCTGGAGCAGTTCTTC	CASSLAASGRALEQFF	TRBD2	-	TRBV7-2	TRBJ2-1
TGTGCCAGCACCCAACCGGGGATCTATGGCTACACCTTC	CASTQPGIYGYTF	-	-	TRBV5-6	TRBJ1-2
TGTGCCAGCAGCTCCCTAGCGGGAGGGCCAACAGATACGCAGTATTTT	CASSSLAGGPTDTQYF	TRBD2	-	TRBV11-2	TRBJ2-3
TGTGCCAGCAGCGTTAAAGAAAGGAGCGGGGACTACAATGAGCAGTTCTTC	CASSVKERSGDYNEQFF	TRBD2	-	TRBV5-5	TRBJ2-1
TGTGCCAGCAGTTTGGGCTGGATACAAGAGACCCAGTACTTC	CASSLGWIQETQYF	-	-	TRBV6-5	TRBJ2-5
TGTGCCAGTAGTATAGCGGGGGCGCGTACTGAAGCTTTCTTT	CASSIAGARTEAFF	-	-	TRBV19	TRBJ1-1
TGTGCCAGCAGGACGTCGGGTGGGGTGGAGACCCAGTACTTC	CASRTSGGVETQYF	-	-	TRBV2	TRBJ2-5
TGCGCCAGCAGCTTGGTTGGGGGGGTCGGCACAGATACGCAGTATTTT	CASSLVGGVGTDTQYF	TRBD2	-	TRBV5-1	TRBJ2-3
TGTGCCATCAGTGCAGGGTCCAACGAGCAGTACTTC	CAISAGSNEQYF	-	-	TRBV10-3	TRBJ2-7
TGTGCCAGCAGCCCCCTAACCACCCTAAGGAACACTGAAGCTTTCTTT	CASSPLTTLRNTEAFF	-	-	TRBV11-2	TRBJ1-1
TGTGCCTGGGCCGACAGGGACAGTCAGCCCCAGCATTTT	CAWADRDSQPQHF	TRBD1	-	TRBV30	TRBJ1-5
TGTGCCAGCAGCATGACTAGAGGGGAGACCCAGTACTTC	CASSMTRGETQYF	-	-	TRBV2	TRBJ2-5
TGTGCCAGTAGTCCACAGGGGGCTGGGACTGAAGCTTTCTTT	CASSPQGAGTEAFF	TRBD1	-	TRBV19	TRBJ1-1
TGTGCCAGCAGGACCCCGGGGCAGGGGAACACTGAAGCTTTCTTT	CASRTPGQGNTEAFF	-	-	TRBV28	TRBJ1-1
TGTGCCAGCAGCTCTCAGGGTGGGGGTTCCACAGATACGCAGTATTTT	CASSSQGGGSTDTQYF	-	-	TRBV5-6	TRBJ2-3
TGTGCCTGGGGGACAGGGAGCTCCTATAATTCACCCCTCCACTTT	CAWGTGSSYNSPLHF	TRBD1	-	TRBV30	TRBJ1-6
TGCAGCGTCCTGCAAACAGGGAATAGCAATCAGCCCCAGCATTTT	CSVLQTGNSNQPQHF	-	few	TRBV29-1	TRBJ1-5
TGTGCCAGCAGCGGGTCGGGGTATACGAACACTGAAGCTTTCTTT	CASSGSGYTNTEAFF	-	-	TRBV6-5	TRBJ1-1
TGTGCCAGCAGTACCCGGACAGGTTTGGATCCTGAAGCTTTCTTT	CASSTRTGLDPEAFF	TRBD1	-	TRBV6-5	TRBJ1-1
TGTGCCAGCAGCCGCTACGGCAGGGGGGGCACTGAAGCTTTCTTT	CASSRYGRGGTEAFF	TRBD1	once	TRBV7-2	TRBJ1-1
TGTGCCACCAACCCCGGGACAGGTAACAACCAGCCCCAGCATTTT	CATNPGTGNNQPQHF	TRBD1	-	TRBV10-3	TRBJ1-5
TGTGCCAGCATTCCGGGGGCAACTATTGGAAACACCATATATTTT	CASIPGATIGNTIYF	-	-	TRBV11-2	TRBJ1-3
TGTGCCAGCAGTGAAGTTGGCAATCCCAACTATGGCTACACCTTC	CASSEVGNPNYGYTF	-	-	TRBV6-1	TRBJ1-2
TGTGCCAGCAGTAAGTCCGGGACAGGGAACTACGAGCAGTACTTC	CASSKSGTGNYEQYF	TRBD1	-	TRBV6-5	TRBJ2-7
TGTGCCAGCAGGCCCGACAGGGCTGGAAACACCATATATTTT	CASRPDRAGNTIYF	TRBD1	-	TRBV28	TRBJ1-3
TGTGCCAGCTTAAGTAGTACAGGGAACCCAAATGAGCAGTTCTTC	CASLSSTGNPNEQFF	-	-	TRBV3-1/TRBV3-2	TRBJ2-1
TGTGCCAGCAGCTTAAGCGGGCCCAATTCACCCCTCCACTTT	CASSLSGPNSPLHF	-	-	TRBV7-3	TRBJ1-6
TGTGCCAGCAGCTCCTCAATTTACAATGAGCAGTTCTTC	CASSSSIYNEQFF	-	-	TRBV7-3	TRBJ2-1
TGTGCCAGCTCACCCTCTACGGGGGACTCACCCCTCCACTTT	CASSPSTGDSPLHF	-	-	TRBV18	TRBJ1-6
TGCGCCAGCAGCTTGAACACAGGGGGGTCTGAAGCTTTCTTT	CASSLNTGGSEAFF	TRBD1	-	TRBV5-1	TRBJ1-1
TGTGCCAGCAGCAGACAGGGAGTACATAGCAATCAGCCCCAGCATTTT	CASSRQGVHSNQPQHF	TRBD1	-	TRBV9	TRBJ1-5
TGTGCCAGCAGCCTCAGGACCGCTGGAAACACCATATATTTT	CASSLRTAGNTIYF	-	-	TRBV9	TRBJ1-3
TGTGCCAGCAGCCAAGACTGGGGTAGCAATCAGCCCCAGCATTTT	CASSQDWGSNQPQHF	-	-	TRBV3-1/TRBV3-2	TRBJ1-5
TGTGCCAGCGGATACCGGGGGGTAGCTTTCTTT	CASGYRGVAFF	-	few	TRBV6-5	TRBJ1-1
TGCGCCAGCAGCCAAGATCAGGGGTGGTACGGGCTTAGCTATGGCTACACCTTC	CASSQDQGWYGLSYGYTF	-	-	TRBV4-1	TRBJ1-2
TGTGCCAGCAGCTTGGCCGGTCGGCGCTACACCTTC	CASSLAGRRYTF	-	-	TRBV5-5	TRBJ1-2
TGCGCCAGCAGCGTGGGGGCAGATGAAGTCTACACCTTC	CASSVGADEVYTF	-	-	TRBV5-1	TRBJ1-2
TGCAGCGTTAGCCGGGGTTGGGGTGAAGCTTTCTTT	CSVSRGWGEAFF	-	-	TRBV29-1	TRBJ1-1
TGCGCCAGCAGGGAGGGGCCTGAAGCTAACTATGGCTACACCTTC	CASREGPEANYGYTF	-	-	TRBV5-1	TRBJ1-2
TGTGCCAGCACTGACCCGGCGGGACAGCCCCAGCATTTT	CASTDPAGQPQHF	-	-	TRBV28	TRBJ1-5
TGTGCCAGCAGCTGGCAGGACGTCTACGAGCAGTACTTC	CASSWQDVYEQYF	-	-	TRBV14	TRBJ2-7
TGTGCCTGGAGTTTCTCCGGGGTCGAGCAGTACTTC	CAWSFSGVEQYF	-	many	TRBV30	TRBJ2-7
TGTGCCAGCAGCTTAGCGCGGGCGGATCGGGTCCATGAGCAGTTCTTC	CASSLARADRVHEQFF	-	-	TRBV7-9	TRBJ2-1
TGCGCCAGCAGCCGGACAGGGGGGCAAACAGATACGCAGTATTTT	CASSRTGGQTDTQYF	TRBD1	-	TRBV5-1	TRBJ2-3
TGCGCCAGCAGCCAAACCTCAGGGTTGGGGACTGAAGCTTTCTTT	CASSQTSGLGTEAFF	-	-	TRBV4-1	TRBJ1-1
TGCAGTGCTAGTCCCGGGACAGGGGCTTTTTATGGCTACACCTTC	CSASPGTGAFYGYTF	TRBD1	-	TRBV20-1	TRBJ1-2
TGTGCCAGCAGCATCGACAGTGCCTCCTACGAGCAGTACTTC	CASSIDSASYEQYF	-	-	TRBV11-2	TRBJ2-7
TGTGCCAGCAGCTTAGGGCCGGGCAATCAGCCCCAGCATTTT	CASSLGPGNQPQHF	-	-	TRBV7-8	TRBJ1-5
TGTGCCAGCAGTGAACTCGGGGGCCCTCACGGAAACACCATATATTTT	CASSELGGPHGNTIYF	-	-	TRBV6-1	TRBJ1-3